Below, 23 T cell receptor beta chains from the same sample are listed, as sequenced in a study of T cell responses to AZD1222 COVID-19 vaccine. Sequencing used immunoSEQ multiplex PCR; TCRdb keeps in-frame clones, though not all of them. The repertoire holds roughly 56,000 clones, with over 75% as singletons. The sequencing used peripheral blood, collected on day 0 of AZD1222 vaccination. These receptors were taken from an adult in good health.

The CDR3 loop is CASSLVGMGAKNIQYF. The CDR3 DNA sequence: TGTGCCAGCAGCTTAGTAGGGATGGGGGCCAAAAACATTCAGTACTTC. The rearrangement links TRBV7-9 to TRBJ2-4, with unresolved D. Trimming removed 1 base from V and 1 base from J, with 11 bases in between. Germline loops: CDR1 SEHNR, CDR2 FQNEAQ (reference sequence). The CDR3 runs 16 residues.

J is TRBJ1-1 and V is TRBV3-1 (or the pseudogene TRBV3-2); maybe TRBD1 (5 bases). The germline V gene has CDR1 LGHDT and CDR2 YNNKEL (reference sequence). The length of the CDR3 is 15 residues. V shed 0 bases and J shed 3 bases, with 11 bases lying between them. The CDR3 DNA sequence: TGTGCCAGCAGCCAAGATTTCCCGGGGGACACTGAAGCTTTCTTT. Translating it yields CASSQDFPGDTEAFF.

The J gene is TRBJ1-5, the V gene TRBV23-1; TRBD1 matches 7 bases. TRBV23-1 has ORF status, its function being uncertain. The CDR3 length is 16 residues. After removal of 1 base from V and 1 base from J, the junction contained 4 bases not matched to a gene. CDR3 region: CASSQLGQTSNQPQHF. For the CDR3, the DNA is TGCGCCAGCAGTCAATTGGGACAGACAAGCAATCAGCCCCAGCATTTT.

Of note for this clone: An end of the junction does not agree with germline; a read error may underlie this. The J gene is TRBJ1-3, the V gene TRBV7-7; 9 positions agree with TRBD1. The germline gives CDR1 SSHAT, CDR2 FNYEAQ (reference sequence). The CDR3 covers 14 residues. The CDR3 DNA sequence: TGTGCTAGCAGCCTAGGGACAGGGTCCAACACCATATATTTT. Translated: CASSLGTGSNTIYF.

V usage is TRBV29-1 and J usage is TRBJ1-2; the D is unclear. The CDR3 consists of 12 residues. Germline V gene data show CDR1 as SQVTM and CDR2 as ANQGSEA. V lost 4 bases to trimming and J lost 1 base, with 7 bases between them. The CDR3 is CSVVGDNYGYTF. The DNA for the CDR3 is TGCAGCGTTGTCGGGGATAACTATGGCTACACCTTC.

The chain recombines TRBV4-2 with TRBJ2-3; TRBD2 aligns across 12 bases. Germline CDR1 reads LGHNA; CDR2 reads YNFKEQ. The CDR3 extends over 18 amino acids. Trimming at V came to 4 bases and at J to 0 bases, leaving 8 bases not matched to a gene. The CDR3 region has the DNA TGTGCCAGCAGCCTACATACTAGCGGGGGGCCTAGCACAGATACGCAGTATTTT. Protein sequence: CASSLHTSGGPSTDTQYF.

This chain links TRBV14 with TRBJ1-1; D is possibly TRBD1 (5 bases). The CDR3 is made up of 13 amino acids. Germline V gives CDR1 SGHDN, CDR2 FVKESK. V was trimmed by 3 bases and J by 11 bases, leaving 16 bases between them. The CDR3 nucleotides read TGTGCCAGCAGCCACGGGTCTGGGGGAGAGGCTTTCTTT. Translated, it gives CASSHGSGGEAFF.

This chain joins TRBV3-1 (or the pseudogene TRBV3-2) and TRBJ1-1; the D gene is possibly TRBD1 (6 bases). The CDR3 totals 15 residues. The ends were cut back, 1 base at V and 1 base at J, with 10 bases in the middle. Germline CDR1 is LGHDT and CDR2 is YNNKEL (reference sequence). The CDR3 coding sequence is TGTGCCAGCAGCCAAGTTTCAGGGGCGAACACTGAAGCTTTCTTT. It codes for CASSQVSGANTEAFF.

This chain connects TRBV20-1 to TRBJ2-5; D unresolved. Trimming took off 3 bases at V and 4 bases at J, with 15 bases between the two ends. CDR1 and CDR2 (germline): DFQATT, SNEGSKA (reference sequence). The CDR3 is 14 amino acids. The CDR3: CSASWPSTGETQYF. DNA of the CDR3: TGCAGTGCTAGTTGGCCCAGCACGGGAGAGACCCAGTACTTC.

The J gene is TRBJ2-7, the V gene TRBV28; 7 bases line up with TRBD1. The CDR3 totals 16 residues. The germline V gene encodes CDR1 MDHEN and CDR2 SYDVKM. Trimming took 5 bases from V and 1 from J; bases not matched to a gene: 11. CDR3 sequence (DNA): TGTGCCAGCAGTGAGGCCGGGACAGTAAAATCCTACGAGCAGTACTTC. The encoded protein is CASSEAGTVKSYEQYF.

V is TRBV6-4 and J is TRBJ2-3; D remains unclear. There are 13 residues in the CDR3. V lost 2 bases and J 4 bases, leaving 7 bases between the germline ends. The germline CDR1 and CDR2 sequences are MRHNA and SNTAGT. Here the CDR3 DNA reads TGTGCCAGCAGTGACCATTTGTCAGATACGCAGTATTTT. As protein: CASSDHLSDTQYF.

Turning to this clone: The same CDR3 can be traced to other DNA sequences in this sample. The rearrangement joins TRBV4-1 to TRBJ1-5; D may be TRBD1 (5 bases). The CDR3 has 16 amino acids. V was pared by 0 bases and J by 2 bases, with 11 bases between. The V gene's germline CDR1 is MGHRA and CDR2 YSYEKL. CDR3 sequence: CASSQDGGFGNQPQHF. CDR3 nucleotide sequence: TGCGCCAGCAGCCAAGACGGGGGGTTTGGCAATCAGCCCCAGCATTTT.

The chain has TRBV11-2 and TRBJ1-1; D might be TRBD1 (5 bases). Trimming took off 2 bases at V and 1 base at J, with 17 bases between the two ends. Germline V gives CDR1 SGHAT, CDR2 FQNNGV. This CDR3 is built from 17 residues. This CDR3 reads CASSLKDTLHSNTEAFF. CDR3 bases: TGTGCCAGCAGCTTAAAGGACACACTACATTCGAACACTGAAGCTTTCTTT.

The V and J genes are TRBV7-9 and TRBJ2-3, with 7 bases aligning to TRBD2. From germline, CDR1 is SEHNR and CDR2 FQNEAQ (reference sequence). CDR3 size: 15 residues. The trim removed 1 base at V and 4 bases at J, leaving 5 bases unmatched. The CDR3 reads CASSLEAGTPDTQYF. CDR3 sequence (DNA): TGTGCCAGCAGCTTAGAAGCGGGGACCCCAGATACGCAGTATTTT.

The chain couples TRBV6-5 to TRBJ1-1, with unresolved D. Per germline, CDR1 MNHEY and CDR2 SVGAGI. Between the trimmed V and J ends, which lost 5 bases and 2 bases, there was a span of 9 bases. The CDR3 totals 13 residues. The CDR3 coding sequence is TGTGCCAGCAGTCCCGGACCAAACACTGAAGCTTTCTTT. It is translated as CASSPGPNTEAFF.

The genes are TRBV30 and TRBJ1-5, with a weak D call TRBD1 (6 bases). The V gene lost 2 bases and the J gene lost 2 bases, with 16 bases spanning the gap. CDR1 and CDR2 from the germline V gene are GTSNPN and SVGIG (reference sequence). The CDR3 is 16 residues long. CDR3 coding DNA: TGTGCCTGGAGTCGTATACAGGGTTTTGGCAATCAGCCCCAGCATTTT. Its translation: CAWSRIQGFGNQPQHF. Based on the CDR3 plus reference TRBV30 and TRBJ1-5, the full variable domain is SQTIHQWPATLVQPVGSPLSLECTVEGTSNPNLYWYRQAAGRGLQLLFYSVGIGQISSEVPQNLSASRPQDRQFILSSKKLLLSDSGFYLCAWSRIQGFGNQPQHFGDGTRLSIL.

The V call is TRBV2, the J call TRBJ1-1; D is unresolved. Germline assignment: CDR1 SNHLY and CDR2 FYNNEI. The CDR3 consists of 12 residues. With 7 bases removed from V and 2 bases from J, the gap between germline ends came to 8 bases. The DNA for the CDR3 is TGTGCCAGCAAGGGCCATAACACTGAAGCTTTCTTT. This gives the protein CASKGHNTEAFF.

The chain employs TRBV6-5 and TRBJ1-5; a weak D match, TRBD1 (5 bases). This CDR3 has 13 residues. Germline V gene sequence: CDR1 MNHEY, CDR2 SVGAGI. The V end was cut by 6 bases, the J end by 5 bases, with 11 bases between. This chain's CDR3 is CASRVGGYQPQHF. In DNA, the CDR3 is TGTGCCAGCAGGGTCGGGGGTTATCAGCCCCAGCATTTT.

V is TRBV28 and J is TRBJ1-2, with TRBD1 identical over 7 bases. CDR1 is MDHEN, CDR2 SYDVKM, per germline. The CDR3 covers 13 residues. V was pared by 2 bases and J by 8 bases, with 5 bases of the junction left unmatched. The CDR3 spells CASSLDRVEGYTF. In DNA form, the CDR3 reads TGTGCCAGCAGTTTAGACAGGGTGGAGGGCTACACCTTC.

This sequence joins TRBV7-9 and TRBJ2-2, with D possibly TRBD1 on 5 matching bases. V lost 2 bases to trimming and J lost 0 bases, with 10 bases between them. CDR1 is SEHNR and CDR2 is FQNEAQ in the germline V gene (reference sequence). CDR3 length equals 16 residues. As DNA, the CDR3 is TGTGCCAGCAGCTTATACGTGGGGCCGAACACCGGGGAGCTGTTTTTT. Protein: CASSLYVGPNTGELFF.

This chain uses TRBV6-5 with TRBJ2-7; D call uncertain. Trimming removed 6 bases from V and 3 bases from J, with 6 bases in between. This CDR3 contains 11 residues. Germline V lookup: CDR1 MNHEY, CDR2 SVGAGI. CDR3 in DNA: TGTGCCAGCAGCAGAGACTACGAGCAGTACTTC. Protein sequence: CASSRDYEQYF.

CDR3 residues: CASSQAHSRVTYEQYF. CDR3 nucleotide sequence: TGTGCCAGCAGCCAAGCCCATAGTAGGGTAACCTACGAGCAGTACTTC. J is TRBJ2-7 and V is TRBV14; no clear D. Trimming removed 1 base at V and 2 bases at J, with 15 bases between. This CDR3 is 16 amino acids long. Germline CDR1 and CDR2: SGHDN and FVKESK. The full variable domain, rest sourced from reference TRBV14 and TRBJ2-7, is EAGVTQFPSHSVIEKGQTVTLRCDPISGHDNLYWYRRVMGKEIKFLLHFVKESKQDESGMPNNRFLAERTGGTYSTLKVQPAELEDSGVYFCASSQAHSRVTYEQYFGPGTRLTVT.

V gene TRBV3-1 (or the pseudogene TRBV3-2) combines with J gene TRBJ2-2, with TRBD1 matching over 8 bases. Germline V gene sequence: CDR1 LGHDT, CDR2 YNNKEL (reference sequence). With V trimmed by 4 bases and J by 4 bases, 8 bases remained unmatched. The CDR3 is 16 amino acids. CDR3: CASSLNQGAGTGELFF. The CDR3 coding sequence is TGTGCCAGCAGCCTAAACCAGGGGGCCGGCACCGGGGAGCTGTTTTTT.